This T cell receptor beta chain was retrieved from a study of T cells after yellow fever vaccination. The CDR3 sequence is 11 residues long. CDR1 and CDR2 from the germline V gene are LNHDA and SQIVND (reference sequence). With 9 bases removed from V and 3 bases from J, the gap between germline ends came to 8 bases. TCRdb re-derived calls from the 5' RACE reads in MiXCR, one entry per CDR3 protein. This table has about 340,000 distinct CDR3 sequences, under 15% appearing once. This clonotype came up a few times. V gene TRBV19 combines with J gene TRBJ1-2; D uncertain. The receptor was isolated from a young man who received the YFV17D yellow fever vaccine. The source was CD4+ T cells sorted from PBMCs, collected 15 days after the yellow fever booster vaccination. The CDR3 sequence is CASRGHYGYTF. The CDR3 DNA is TGTGCCAGCCGCGGGCACTATGGCTACACCTTC.